The next 21 T cell receptor beta chains were all read from a single sample in a study of blood T cell repertoires in COVID-19. Assay used: immunoSEQ multiplex PCR; TCRdb lists only in-frame clones, some missing. The table shows more than 90,000 clones, with about nine tenths occurring only once. Input material: peripheral blood. The receptors were gathered from a human donor in a cohort sampled during active COVID-19.

The J gene is TRBJ1-4, the V gene TRBV11-2, with D unresolved. This CDR3 region has 14 residues. Germline assignment: CDR1 SGHAT and CDR2 FQNNGV. Trimming removed 3 bases from V and 8 bases from J, with 13 bases in between. CDR3 DNA sequence: TGTGCCAGCAGCTTGGTCATAGCGGGCGAAAAACTGTTTTTT. Its protein product is CASSLVIAGEKLFF.

The DNA for the CDR3 is TGTGCCAGCAGCCGAAGGACTAGCGGGATGACCTACAATGAGCAGTTCTTC. Protein sequence: CASSRRTSGMTYNEQFF. This chain uses TRBV7-9 with TRBJ2-1; 12 bases align to TRBD2. The CDR3 totals 17 residues. With V trimmed by 5 bases and J by 2 bases, 7 bases remained unmatched. Germline V gives CDR1 SEHNR, CDR2 FQNEAQ (reference sequence).

The rearrangement joins TRBV7-9 to TRBJ1-4, with 7 bases aligning to TRBD1. There are 15 residues in the CDR3. The germline gives CDR1 SEHNR, CDR2 FQNEAQ (reference sequence). The ends lost 5 bases at V and 8 bases at J; junction bases unmatched: 11. CDR3 amino acids: CASSTRQGDREKLFF. Written as DNA, the CDR3 is TGTGCCAGCAGCACGCGCCAGGGGGACCGAGAAAAACTGTTTTTT.

The chain joins TRBV19 to TRBJ2-6; the D gene is possibly TRBD1 (5 bases). The germline CDR1 and CDR2 sequences are LNHDA and SQIVND (reference sequence). The CDR3 is 15 amino acids. Trimming took 3 bases from V and 4 from J, leaving 10 bases between them. As DNA, the CDR3 is TGTGCCAGTAGTATCTCAGGGTCCGGGGCCAACGTCCTGACTTTC. Its protein product is CASSISGSGANVLTF. The whole variable domain, filled in from reference TRBV19 and TRBJ2-6, reads DGGITQSPKYLFRKEGQNVTLSCEQNLNHDAMYWYRQDPGQGLRLIYYSQIVNDFQKGDIAEGYSVSREKKESFPLTVTSAQKNPTAFYLCASSISGSGANVLTFGAGSRLTVL.

The genes are TRBV27 and TRBJ2-5; 10 bases match TRBD2. The V and J ends lost 5 bases and 5 bases, in that order; junction bases with no gene match: 11. The CDR3 covers 16 residues. From germline, CDR1 is MNHEY and CDR2 SMNVEV (reference sequence). The CDR3 sequence is CASSPRGGLARETQYF. The CDR3 DNA follows: TGTGCCAGCAGTCCACGGGGGGGACTAGCGAGGGAGACCCAGTACTTC.

J is TRBJ2-7 and V is TRBV5-1; D is unresolved. There are 14 residues in the CDR3. Germline V gene lookup returns CDR1 SGHRS and CDR2 YFSETQ. V was trimmed by 1 base and J by 0 bases, leaving 8 bases between them. The CDR3 bases are TGCGCCAGCAGCTTGATGAGTAGCTCCTACGAGCAGTACTTC. Translated, it gives CASSLMSSSYEQYF.

The V call is TRBV7-9, the J call TRBJ1-4, with TRBD1 matching over 10 bases. The junction had 7 bases not matched to a gene; V was cut back by 5 bases and J by 7 bases. CDR3 length: 15 amino acids. Germline-derived CDR1 and CDR2 are SEHNR and FQNEAQ (reference sequence). CDR3 in amino acids: CASSKGDRGSEKLFF. The CDR3 DNA sequence: TGTGCCAGCAGCAAGGGGGACAGGGGTAGTGAAAAACTGTTTTTT.

The gene calls are TRBV10-3 and TRBJ2-4, with 7 bases lining up with TRBD1. Germline V gene data show CDR1 as ENHRY and CDR2 as SYGVKD. This CDR3 has 14 residues. The ends lost 6 bases at V and 5 bases at J; junction bases unmatched: 7. In nucleotides, the CDR3 is TGTGCCATCAGCGAACAGGGGCGGCAAAACATTCAGTACTTC. The encoded protein is CAISEQGRQNIQYF.

The chain has TRBV2 and TRBJ2-2; 8 nucleotides agree with TRBD1. This CDR3 has 16 residues. Germline V lookup: CDR1 SNHLY, CDR2 FYNNEI. Trimming cost V 5 bases and J 6 bases; bases outside gene matches: 11. In DNA form, the CDR3 reads TGTGCCAGCAGTCGCGGGCAGGGGGCTCGGCCCGGGGAGCTGTTTTTT. The encoded protein is CASSRGQGARPGELFF.

CDR3: CASSLGRDSWNTEAFF. The CDR3 DNA reads as TGTGCCAGCAGCTTAGGGCGGGACAGCTGGAACACTGAAGCTTTCTTT. The rearrangement links TRBV7-9 to TRBJ1-1; 7 bases align to TRBD1. The CDR3 consists of 16 residues. V dropped 1 base and J dropped 1; count of bases not matched to a gene: 6. Germline V gene lookup returns CDR1 SEHNR and CDR2 FQNEAQ (reference sequence). The full variable domain, with the rest looked up from reference TRBV7-9 and TRBJ1-1, is DTGVSQNPRHKITKRGQNVTFRCDPISEHNRLYWYRQTLGQGPEFLTYFQNEAQLEKSRLLSDRFSAERPKGSFSTLEIQRTEQGDSAMYLCASSLGRDSWNTEAFFGQGTRLTVV.

The chain recombines TRBV7-6 with TRBJ1-6; 8 positions match TRBD1. Unmatched junction bases numbered 1, after V lost 0 bases and J lost 6 bases. Germline loops: CDR1 SGHVS, CDR2 FNYEAQ. There are 15 residues in the CDR3. CDR3: CASSLAGQGNSPLHF. The CDR3 DNA sequence: TGTGCCAGCAGCTTAGCCGGACAGGGTAATTCACCCCTCCACTTT.

In its sample, this clone was seen once. The CDR3 loop is CASSPRTRNDNEQFF. The CDR3 region has the DNA TGTGCCAGCAGCCCAAGGACTAGAAACGACAATGAGCAGTTCTTC. The rearrangement joins TRBV9 to TRBJ2-1; the match to TRBD2 covers 7 bases. The CDR3 consists of 15 residues. CDR1 and CDR2 (germline): SGDLS, YYNGEE. V gave up 4 bases and J gave up 5 bases; unmatched junction bases: 9.

This clone was observed a handful of times. The chain recombines TRBV7-6 with TRBJ2-2; D is possibly TRBD1 (5 bases). The length of the CDR3 is 15 residues. The germline gives CDR1 SGHVS, CDR2 FNYEAQ. Trimming cost V 1 base and J 3 bases, with 9 bases left between them. As DNA, the CDR3 is TGTGCCAGCAGCTTAGGACAGACGTACACCGGGGAGCTGTTTTTT. Its protein product is CASSLGQTYTGELFF.

This CDR3 reads CASSPDRASFTDTQYF. The CDR3 DNA is TGCGCCAGCAGCCCCGACAGGGCCTCTTTCACAGATACGCAGTATTTT. The chain combines TRBV5-1 with TRBJ2-3, with 7 bases that match TRBD1. Germline V gene sequence: CDR1 SGHRS, CDR2 YFSETQ. The J segment lost 2 bases and the V segment lost 4 bases, leaving 10 bases of the junction unmatched. CDR3 length: 16 amino acids.

V is TRBV28 and J is TRBJ1-5; 7 positions match TRBD1. There are 16 residues in the CDR3. Germline CDR1 and CDR2: MDHEN and SYDVKM. V gave up 5 bases and J gave up 2 bases; unmatched junction bases: 9. The CDR3 region has the DNA TGTGCCAGCAGTCTCCACAGGGGTATGGGCAATCAGCCCCAGCATTTT. This gives the protein CASSLHRGMGNQPQHF.

The V gene is TRBV6-6, the J gene TRBJ1-4; TRBD1 might be the D (5 bases). The CDR3 loop spans 13 amino acids. Germline V gene data show CDR1 as MNHNY and CDR2 as SVGAGI (reference sequence). Trimming took 6 bases from V and 10 from J, leaving 15 bases between them. Written as DNA, the CDR3 is TGTGCCAGCAGCCCCGGGGGGGTGGGAAAACTGTTTTTT. It codes for CASSPGGVGKLFF.

CDR3 in DNA: TGTGCCAGTACCCTCATCGGGCAGGGGGGCAATCAGCCCCAGCATTTT. Protein: CASTLIGQGGNQPQHF. The chain links TRBV19 to TRBJ1-5, with 7 bases identical to TRBD1. CDR3 size: 16 residues. Looked up from germline, CDR1 is LNHDA and CDR2 is SQIVND (reference sequence). Trimming cost V 7 bases and J 2 bases; bases outside gene matches: 11.

This chain connects TRBV4-2 to TRBJ2-2; D remains ambiguous. The CDR3 spans 15 residues. With 0 bases removed from V and 6 bases from J, the gap between germline ends came to 11 bases. CDR1 is LGHNA and CDR2 is YNFKEQ in the germline V gene. CDR3 sequence reads: CASSQEFRASGELFF. In nucleotides, the CDR3 is TGTGCCAGCAGCCAAGAGTTTCGAGCCTCCGGGGAGCTGTTTTTT.

The rearrangement links TRBV10-3 to TRBJ2-4; 8 bases fit TRBD2. Unmatched junction bases numbered 12, after V lost 8 bases and J lost 0 bases. The CDR3 totals 17 residues. Germline V CDR1 and CDR2: ENHRY, SYGVKD. CDR3 DNA: TGTGCCATCGCGGTTAGCGGGGCGCCTTTAGCCAAAAACATTCAGTACTTC. This translates into CAIAVSGAPLAKNIQYF.

V is TRBV6-5 and J is TRBJ2-1; 8 bases align to TRBD1. The CDR3 extends over 16 amino acids. The V and J ends lost 2 bases and 6 bases, in that order; junction bases with no gene match: 9. From germline, CDR1 is MNHEY and CDR2 SVGAGI. The CDR3 reads CASSYAPGQGRNEQFF. In nucleotides, the CDR3 is TGTGCCAGCAGTTACGCCCCTGGACAGGGACGCAATGAGCAGTTCTTC.

The chain has TRBV27 and TRBJ2-7; 13 bases agree with TRBD2. Trimming removed 0 bases from V and 1 base from J; junction bases left unmatched: 15. Germline V CDR1 and CDR2: MNHEY, SMNVEV (reference sequence). This CDR3 has 21 residues. The CDR3 DNA follows: TGTGCCAGCAGTTTATCGGGGCGGCCACTAGCGGGAGGGAGTTTGTCCTACGAGCAGTACTTC. This translates into CASSLSGRPLAGGSLSYEQYF.